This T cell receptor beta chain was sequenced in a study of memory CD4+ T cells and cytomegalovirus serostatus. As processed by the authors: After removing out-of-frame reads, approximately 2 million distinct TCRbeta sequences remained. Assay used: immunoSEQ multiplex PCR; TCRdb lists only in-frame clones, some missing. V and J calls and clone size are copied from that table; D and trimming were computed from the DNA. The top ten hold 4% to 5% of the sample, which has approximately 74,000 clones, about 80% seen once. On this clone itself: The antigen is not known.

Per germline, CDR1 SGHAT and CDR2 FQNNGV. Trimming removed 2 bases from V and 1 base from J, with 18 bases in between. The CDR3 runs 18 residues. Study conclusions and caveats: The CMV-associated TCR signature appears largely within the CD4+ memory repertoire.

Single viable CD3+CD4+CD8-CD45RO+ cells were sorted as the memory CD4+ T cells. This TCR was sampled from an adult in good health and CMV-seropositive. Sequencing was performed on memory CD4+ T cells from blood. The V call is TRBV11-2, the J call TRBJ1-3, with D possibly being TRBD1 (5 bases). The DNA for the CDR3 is TGTGCCAGCAGCTTATCCGGGGCCCCAACTGGATCTGGAAACACCATATATTTT. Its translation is CASSLSGAPTGSGNTIYF.